Below, 11 T cell receptor beta chains from the same sample are listed, as sequenced in a study of OX40 agonist ivuxolimab in advanced cancers. Sequencing used immunoSEQ multiplex PCR; TCRdb keeps in-frame clones, though not all of them. This sample has under 85,000 clones, with approximately 90% found just once. Sequencing was performed on CD4+ or CD8+ T cells sorted from blood, taken in a trial of the OX40 agonist ivuxolimab. Receptor source: an adult with an advanced solid tumor such as melanoma, head and neck, liver or kidney cancer.

V is TRBV5-4 and J is TRBJ1-1; D perhaps matches TRBD1 (5 bases). V lost 4 bases and J 2 bases, leaving 12 bases between the germline ends. The germline gives CDR1 SGHNT, CDR2 YYREEE (reference sequence). The CDR3 has 14 residues. The CDR3 DNA reads as TGTGCCAGCAGCCGGTTACAGGTTAACACTGAAGCTTTCTTT. Translated: CASSRLQVNTEAFF.

The chain uses TRBV7-2 and TRBJ1-1; no firm D call. This CDR3 spans 14 amino acids. CDR1 and CDR2 (germline): SGHTA, FQGNSA. V shed 5 bases and J shed 0 bases, with 10 bases lying between them. The CDR3 DNA reads as TGTGCCAGCAGCAACGACGGGGTGAACACTGAAGCTTTCTTT. Residues: CASSNDGVNTEAFF.

V is TRBV7-3 and J is TRBJ2-2; D remains unclear. Germline CDR1 is SGHTA and CDR2 is FQGTGA. The CDR3 consists of 15 residues. Trimming pared 5 bases from V and 4 bases from J, leaving 14 bases between. CDR3 DNA: TGTGCCAGCAGCCCCCGCGATCCAGGCACCGGGGAGCTGTTTTTT. Translation gives CASSPRDPGTGELFF.

CDR3 nucleotides: TGTGCCAGCAGCAACGGGGACAGGGACAATCAGCCCCAGCATTTT. Its protein is CASSNGDRDNQPQHF. The chain has TRBV6-5 and TRBJ1-5, with 9 nucleotides matching TRBD1. The germline V gene encodes CDR1 MNHEY and CDR2 SVGAGI. Losses at the gene ends were 6 bases for V and 3 bases for J; bases not matched to a gene: 6. This CDR3 has 15 amino acids.

The CDR3 DNA reads as TGTGCCAGCAACAAGGACAGGGGGAGAAACTCCTACGAGCAGTACTTC. It is translated as CASNKDRGRNSYEQYF. J is TRBJ2-7 and V is TRBV5-4; 10 nucleotides agree with TRBD1. CDR3 size: 16 residues. Germline assignment: CDR1 SGHNT and CDR2 YYREEE (reference sequence). The junction had 9 bases not matched to a gene; V was cut back by 6 bases and J by 0 bases.

This clone appeared once. V and J are TRBV11-3 and TRBJ2-7; TRBD1 matches 8 bases. V shed 5 bases and J 2 bases; nucleotides not matched to a gene: 8. The CDR3 extends over 15 amino acids. CDR1 and CDR2 from the germline V gene are SGHNT and YENEEA. CDR3 bases: TGTGCCAGCAGCCGTTCGCAGGGGGCCACCTACGAGCAGTACTTC. Translation gives CASSRSQGATYEQYF. Together with reference TRBV11-3 and TRBJ2-7, the CDR3 gives the full variable domain: EAGVVQSPRYKIIEKKQPVAFWCNPISGHNTLYWYLQNLGQGPELLIRYENEEAVDDSQLPKDRFSAERLKGVDSTLKIQPAELGDSAVYLCASSRSQGATYEQYFGPGTRLTVT.

V is TRBV6-4 and J is TRBJ1-5; a weak D match, TRBD1 (6 bases). Germline values: CDR1 MRHNA, CDR2 SNTAGT. The CDR3 is 16 amino acids. Between the trimmed V and J ends, which lost 5 bases and 0 bases, there was a span of 14 bases. The CDR3 spells CASSTPPGDSNQPQHF. Written as DNA, the CDR3 is TGTGCCAGCAGTACCCCCCCAGGGGATAGCAATCAGCCCCAGCATTTT.

The V and J genes are TRBV4-2 and TRBJ1-4, with D uncertain. From germline, CDR1 is LGHNA and CDR2 YNFKEQ. Trimming pared 0 bases from V and 1 base from J, leaving 12 bases between. CDR3 size: 17 residues. The DNA of the CDR3 is TGTGCCAGCAGCCAAGATCTCCGGATAGGAACTAATGAAAAACTGTTTTTT. This sequence encodes CASSQDLRIGTNEKLFF.

V usage is TRBV7-3 and J usage is TRBJ2-5; D remains ambiguous. The CDR3 is 13 amino acids. Deletions cut 5 bases from V and 0 bases from J, with 7 bases between. Germline values: CDR1 SGHTA, CDR2 FQGTGA. The CDR3 sequence is CASSPRYQETQYF. CDR3 nucleotides: TGTGCCAGCAGCCCAAGGTACCAAGAGACCCAGTACTTC.

This rearrangement joins TRBV18 to TRBJ2-7; 8 bases fit TRBD2. Germline V CDR1 and CDR2: KGHSH, LQKENI. The CDR3 has 15 amino acids. Trimming at V came to 6 bases and at J to 6 bases, leaving 13 bases not matched to a gene. This CDR3 reads CASSYRGGIAPEQYF. The CDR3 DNA reads as TGTGCCAGCTCTTATCGGGGGGGGATCGCCCCCGAGCAGTACTTC.

This chain connects TRBV18 to TRBJ2-3; D unresolved. In germline, CDR1 is KGHSH, CDR2 LQKENI. CDR3 length equals 14 residues. Trimming removed 0 bases from V and 0 bases from J, with 4 bases in between. The CDR3 loop is CASSPPISTDTQYF. CDR3 in DNA: TGTGCCAGCTCACCACCGATAAGCACAGATACGCAGTATTTT. The variable domain in full, with the rest retrieved from reference TRBV18 and TRBJ2-3, is NAGVMQNPRHLVRRRGQEARLRCSPMKGHSHVYWYRQLPEEGLKFMVYLQKENIIDESGMPKERFSAEFPKEGPSILRIQQVVRGDSAAYFCASSPPISTDTQYFGPGTRLTVL.